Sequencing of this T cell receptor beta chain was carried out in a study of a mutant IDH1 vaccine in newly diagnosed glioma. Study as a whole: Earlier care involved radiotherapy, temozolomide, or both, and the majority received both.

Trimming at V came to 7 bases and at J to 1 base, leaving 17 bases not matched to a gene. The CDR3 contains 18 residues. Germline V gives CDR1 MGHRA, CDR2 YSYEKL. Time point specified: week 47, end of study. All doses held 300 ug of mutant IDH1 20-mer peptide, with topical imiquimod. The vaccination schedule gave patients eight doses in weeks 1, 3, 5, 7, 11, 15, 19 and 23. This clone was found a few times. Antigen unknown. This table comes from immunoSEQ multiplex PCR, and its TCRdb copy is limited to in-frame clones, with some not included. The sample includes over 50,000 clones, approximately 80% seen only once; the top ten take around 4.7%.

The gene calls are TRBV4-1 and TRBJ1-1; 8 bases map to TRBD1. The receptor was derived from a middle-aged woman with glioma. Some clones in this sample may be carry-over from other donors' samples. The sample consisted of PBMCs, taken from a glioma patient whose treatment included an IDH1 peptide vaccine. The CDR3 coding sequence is TGCGCCAGCACTTTGTCGGCGGGCAGGGGGCCGGGGAACACTGAAGCTTTCTTT. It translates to CASTLSAGRGPGNTEAFF.